This T cell receptor (beta chain) was captured by sequencing in a study of cytomegalovirus exposure and HLA in healthy donors. Points from the study as a whole: Diagnosis of cytomegalovirus status made by the classifier reportedly showed high specificity and sensitivity.

The PCR employed 60 Vbeta primers together with 13 Jbeta primers. Only in-frame clones appear in the TCRdb table, and some are missing; sequencing was by immunoSEQ multiplex PCR. This table has tens of thousands of clones, under 80% appearing once. Germline V gene sequence: CDR1 ENHRY, CDR2 SYGVKD. The CDR3 spans 16 residues. V lost 7 bases and J lost 3; bases outside the gene matches: 9. A word on this clone: The target antigen is unknown.

Input material: PBMCs. The chain uses TRBV10-3 and TRBJ2-1; 10 bases are a match to TRBD1. This receptor was obtained from a woman between 50 and 59 years old in good health and CMV-seropositive. CDR3 DNA sequence: TGTGCCATCAACTCTGACCGGGACAGGGGCTACAATGAGCAGTTCTTC. Its translation is CAINSDRDRGYNEQFF.